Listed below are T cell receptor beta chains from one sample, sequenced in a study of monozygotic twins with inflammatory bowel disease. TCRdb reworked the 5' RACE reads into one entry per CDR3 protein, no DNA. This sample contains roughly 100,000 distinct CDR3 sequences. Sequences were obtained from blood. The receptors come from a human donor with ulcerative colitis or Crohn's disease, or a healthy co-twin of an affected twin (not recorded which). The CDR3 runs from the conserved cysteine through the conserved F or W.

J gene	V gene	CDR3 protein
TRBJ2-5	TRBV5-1	CASSATRDRGLDRTQYF
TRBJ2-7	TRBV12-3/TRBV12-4	CASSFGQGQGRREQYF
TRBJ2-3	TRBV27	CASSLSNLAGGDTQYF
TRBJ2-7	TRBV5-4	CASSFLAGDLSYEQYF
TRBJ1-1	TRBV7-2	CASSGRQGWMSAFF
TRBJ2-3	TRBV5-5	CASSFSAGSDTQYF
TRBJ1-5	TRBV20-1	CSAVRGNSNQPQHF
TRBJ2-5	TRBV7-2	CASSLDWDEWETQYF
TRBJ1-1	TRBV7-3	CASSLKPGGNTEAFF
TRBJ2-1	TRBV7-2	CASSPQPGLAGDEQFF
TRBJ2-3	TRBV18	CASSGTSPTDTQYF
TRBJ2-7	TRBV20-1	CSATRTSGAPYEQYF
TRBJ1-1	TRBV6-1	CASSERRFAGTVNTEAFF
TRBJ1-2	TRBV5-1	CASSPPGQGSYGGYTF
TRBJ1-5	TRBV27	CASSSQGSYSNQPQHF
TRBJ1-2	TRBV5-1	CASSLDGTGGGGYTF
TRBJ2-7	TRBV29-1	CSALTETYEQYF
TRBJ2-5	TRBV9	CASSVRWGQETQYF
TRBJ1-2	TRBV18	CASSPTKGYTF
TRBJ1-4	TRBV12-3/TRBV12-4	CASSLRRGVEGKLFF
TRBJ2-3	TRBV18	CASSPVRGLAGPTDTQYF
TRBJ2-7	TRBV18	CASSPLRGYEQYF
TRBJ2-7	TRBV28	CASSLPWDGTYEQYF
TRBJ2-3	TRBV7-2	CASSLSSGGGTDTQYF
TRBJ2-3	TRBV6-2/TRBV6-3	CASNDPGFTDTQYF
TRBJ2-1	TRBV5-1	CASSLGPTKFF
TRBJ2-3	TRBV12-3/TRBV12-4	CASNLGLADTQYF
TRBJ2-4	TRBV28	CASSPPTPNVAKNIQYF
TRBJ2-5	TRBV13	CASSLQGQGTQYF
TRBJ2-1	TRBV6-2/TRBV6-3	CASSYSLGQVVVYNEQFF
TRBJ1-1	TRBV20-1	CSATPPVGSEAFF
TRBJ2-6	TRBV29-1	CSVEERGGKGANVLTF
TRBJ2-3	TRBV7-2	CASSQANQGMQYF
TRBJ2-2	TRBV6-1	CASSRQGAVTGELFF
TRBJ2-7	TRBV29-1	CSAGTRKTSYEQYF
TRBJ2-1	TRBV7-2	CASSLDRNSYNEQFF
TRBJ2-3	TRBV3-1	CASTLGIPRGTDTQYF
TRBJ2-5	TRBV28	CASSGDRVRETQYF
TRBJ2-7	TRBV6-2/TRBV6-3	CASSYPPSEQYF
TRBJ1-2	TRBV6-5	CASSEGRKGYTF
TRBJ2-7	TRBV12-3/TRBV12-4	CASSHTGQGDEQYF
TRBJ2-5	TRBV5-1	CASSPGTTSGRVHKETQYF
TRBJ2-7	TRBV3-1	CASSQALAGNYEQYF
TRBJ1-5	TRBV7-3	CASSLGQGLQPQHF
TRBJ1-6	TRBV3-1	CASRGTYSPLHF
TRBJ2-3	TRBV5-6	CASSLGRRSPGLTQYF
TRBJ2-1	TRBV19	CASRLSLAGLYNEQFF
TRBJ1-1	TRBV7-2	CASSAGQNTEAFF
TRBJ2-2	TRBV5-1	CASSLGQGAELFF
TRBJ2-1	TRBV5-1	CASSSGGQVHNEQFF
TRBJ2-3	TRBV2	CASRDNRDTQYF
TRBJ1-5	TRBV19	CASSTKGQGAPPQHF
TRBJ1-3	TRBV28	CASSSSFSGNTIYF
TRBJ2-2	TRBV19	CASSIGPTRLFLGGELFF
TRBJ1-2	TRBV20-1	CSARQFNYGYTF
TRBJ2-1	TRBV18	CASSRLAGEDEQFF
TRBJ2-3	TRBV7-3	CASSILAGGTDTQYF